Listed below are T cell receptor beta chains from one sample, sequenced in a study of blood T cell repertoires in COVID-19. Here immunoSEQ multiplex PCR was the method, and the copy in TCRdb shows in-frame clones only, minus some. The table records 450,000 or so clones, around 90% of them present only once. Sequencing was performed on peripheral blood. All receptors come from a man aged 18 to 29 with COVID-19, enrolled during active disease. Both conserved end residues are part of each CDR3. D genes are given only for firm matches. Clone size is given for some rows only: seen once, a few or many times, or a class if the clone is expanded.

J gene: TRBJ2-1
V gene: TRBV4-2
clone size: -
D gene: TRBD2
CDR3 protein: CASSQDRGGRAYNEQFF
CDR3 DNA: TGTGCCAGCAGCCAAGATAGGGGCGGGAGGGCGTACAATGAGCAGTTCTTC

J gene: TRBJ2-1
V gene: TRBV19
clone size: -
D gene: -
CDR3 protein: CASSTPRGNNEQFF
CDR3 DNA: TGTGCCAGTAGTACCCCTAGAGGGAACAATGAGCAGTTCTTC

J gene: TRBJ1-4
V gene: TRBV5-4
clone size: -
D gene: -
CDR3 protein: CASSLTTGSGEKLFF
CDR3 DNA: TGTGCCAGCAGCTTGACAACAGGGTCGGGTGAAAAACTGTTTTTT

J gene: TRBJ1-6
V gene: TRBV5-1
clone size: -
D gene: TRBD1
CDR3 protein: CASRPGQRNSPLHF
CDR3 DNA: TGCGCCAGCAGGCCGGGACAGCGAAATTCACCCCTCCACTTT

J gene: TRBJ2-5
V gene: TRBV3-1/TRBV3-2
clone size: -
D gene: -
CDR3 protein: CASSQDLTSWETQYF
CDR3 DNA: TGTGCCAGCAGCCAAGATCTCACTTCGTGGGAGACCCAGTACTTC

J gene: TRBJ1-1
V gene: TRBV7-7
clone size: -
D gene: -
CDR3 protein: CASGRGDNSELTEAFF
CDR3 DNA: TGTGCCAGCGGGAGGGGGGATAACAGTGAGCTTACTGAAGCTTTCTTT

J gene: TRBJ1-1
V gene: TRBV6-5
clone size: -
D gene: TRBD1
CDR3 protein: CASSYAGTGGEEAFF
CDR3 DNA: TGTGCCAGCAGTTATGCCGGGACAGGGGGGGAGGAAGCTTTCTTT

J gene: TRBJ1-2
V gene: TRBV18
clone size: -
D gene: TRBD1
CDR3 protein: CASSPPGQPYGYTF
CDR3 DNA: TGTGCCAGCTCACCCCCGGGACAGCCTTATGGCTACACCTTC

J gene: TRBJ1-2
V gene: TRBV2
clone size: -
D gene: TRBD1
CDR3 protein: CASTGGVFFTGYTF
CDR3 DNA: TGTGCCAGCACAGGGGGCGTTTTCTTTACGGGCTACACCTTC

J gene: TRBJ2-2
V gene: TRBV5-4
clone size: -
D gene: -
CDR3 protein: CASSLGTVAGELFF
CDR3 DNA: TGTGCCAGCAGCTTGGGGACAGTTGCCGGGGAGCTGTTTTTT

J gene: TRBJ2-2
V gene: TRBV25-1
clone size: -
D gene: -
CDR3 protein: CASSEEPANTGELFF
CDR3 DNA: TGTGCCAGCAGTGAAGAGCCCGCGAACACCGGGGAGCTGTTTTTT

J gene: TRBJ2-1
V gene: TRBV7-2
clone size: -
D gene: -
CDR3 protein: CASSLVAGSYNEQFF
CDR3 DNA: TGTGCCAGCAGCTTAGTGGCGGGCTCCTACAATGAGCAGTTCTTC

J gene: TRBJ2-2
V gene: TRBV2
clone size: few
D gene: TRBD1
CDR3 protein: CASNPGTANTGELFF
CDR3 DNA: TGTGCCAGCAATCCCGGGACAGCGAACACCGGGGAGCTGTTTTTT

J gene: TRBJ2-1
V gene: TRBV10-2
clone size: -
D gene: -
CDR3 protein: CASSGSGGGGSYNEQFF
CDR3 DNA: TGCGCCAGCAGTGGTAGCGGAGGTGGGGGCTCCTACAATGAGCAGTTCTTC

J gene: TRBJ2-2
V gene: TRBV5-4
clone size: -
D gene: TRBD2
CDR3 protein: CASRTGTSEVGELFF
CDR3 DNA: TGTGCCAGCAGAACCGGGACTAGCGAGGTCGGGGAGCTGTTTTTT

J gene: TRBJ2-7
V gene: TRBV10-1
clone size: few
D gene: TRBD2
CDR3 protein: CASSRTSGGLPYEQYF
CDR3 DNA: TGCGCCAGCAGCCGGACTAGCGGGGGTCTCCCCTACGAGCAGTACTTC

J gene: TRBJ1-2
V gene: TRBV7-2
clone size: -
D gene: -
CDR3 protein: CASSPALASFYGYTF
CDR3 DNA: TGTGCCAGCAGCCCGGCGCTAGCATCTTTCTATGGCTACACCTTC

J gene: TRBJ1-6
V gene: TRBV27
clone size: -
D gene: -
CDR3 protein: CASSTDRFVSPLHF
CDR3 DNA: TGTGCCAGCAGTACAGACAGATTTGTTTCACCCCTCCACTTT

J gene: TRBJ2-1
V gene: TRBV3-1/TRBV3-2
clone size: once
D gene: TRBD1
CDR3 protein: CASSDRGDSYNEQFF
CDR3 DNA: TGTGCCAGCAGTGACAGGGGCGACTCCTACAATGAGCAGTTCTTC

J gene: TRBJ2-5
V gene: TRBV7-2
clone size: -
D gene: -
CDR3 protein: CASSSTLAFETQYF
CDR3 DNA: TGTGCCAGCAGCTCCACTCTCGCTTTCGAGACCCAGTACTTC

J gene: TRBJ2-3
V gene: TRBV19
clone size: -
D gene: -
CDR3 protein: CASSIGTDTQYF
CDR3 DNA: TGTGCCAGTAGTATCGGTACAGATACGCAGTATTTT

J gene: TRBJ2-5
V gene: TRBV7-3
clone size: -
D gene: TRBD2
CDR3 protein: CASSLKTSGLGETQYF
CDR3 DNA: TGTGCCAGCAGCTTGAAGACTAGCGGGTTGGGGGAGACCCAGTACTTC

J gene: TRBJ2-5
V gene: TRBV20-1
clone size: -
D gene: TRBD2
CDR3 protein: CSASYRREETQYF
CDR3 DNA: TGCAGTGCTAGTTACCGGCGGGAGGAGACCCAGTACTTC

J gene: TRBJ1-1
V gene: TRBV3-1/TRBV3-2
clone size: -
D gene: -
CDR3 protein: CASSQPIGRGAVENTEAFF
CDR3 DNA: TGTGCCAGCAGCCAACCTATAGGCCGGGGGGCGGTGGAGAACACTGAAGCTTTCTTT

J gene: TRBJ2-5
V gene: TRBV2
clone size: -
D gene: TRBD2
CDR3 protein: CASSPASGGYQETQYF
CDR3 DNA: TGTGCCAGCAGTCCGGCTAGCGGGGGGTATCAGGAGACCCAGTACTTC

J gene: TRBJ2-5
V gene: TRBV11-3
clone size: -
D gene: TRBD2
CDR3 protein: CASSLDRPSGSYQETQYF
CDR3 DNA: TGTGCCAGCAGCTTAGATCGTCCTAGCGGGAGCTACCAAGAGACCCAGTACTTC

J gene: TRBJ1-1
V gene: TRBV5-4
clone size: -
D gene: -
CDR3 protein: CASRTGTGGNTEAFF
CDR3 DNA: TGTGCCAGCAGGACAGGTACGGGTGGAAACACTGAAGCTTTCTTT

J gene: TRBJ1-4
V gene: TRBV11-2
clone size: -
D gene: -
CDR3 protein: CASSFRRGTNEKLFF
CDR3 DNA: TGTGCCAGCAGCTTCAGGAGAGGGACTAATGAAAAACTGTTTTTT

J gene: TRBJ2-3
V gene: TRBV6-2/TRBV6-3
clone size: -
D gene: -
CDR3 protein: CASSYVLRGDTQYF
CDR3 DNA: TGTGCCAGCAGTTACGTCCTAAGGGGAGATACGCAGTATTTT

J gene: TRBJ1-4
V gene: TRBV25-1
clone size: -
D gene: TRBD1
CDR3 protein: CASSEYRGRVEKLFF
CDR3 DNA: TGTGCCAGCAGTGAATATAGGGGGCGGGTTGAAAAACTGTTTTTT

J gene: TRBJ2-2
V gene: TRBV19
clone size: -
D gene: TRBD2
CDR3 protein: CASSIGRGANTGELFF
CDR3 DNA: TGTGCCAGTAGTATTGGGCGGGGGGCCAACACCGGGGAGCTGTTTTTT

J gene: TRBJ2-7
V gene: TRBV10-1
clone size: -
D gene: -
CDR3 protein: CASSFAGNYEQYF
CDR3 DNA: TGCGCCAGCAGTTTCGCAGGGAACTACGAGCAGTACTTC

J gene: TRBJ2-7
V gene: TRBV19
clone size: -
D gene: -
CDR3 protein: CASSRGGEQYF
CDR3 DNA: TGTGCCAGTTCAAGAGGGGGAGAGCAGTACTTC

J gene: TRBJ1-2
V gene: TRBV18
clone size: -
D gene: -
CDR3 protein: CASSPAASVVPNYGYTF
CDR3 DNA: TGTGCCAGCTCACCGGCAGCTAGCGTAGTACCTAACTATGGCTACACCTTC

J gene: TRBJ1-2
V gene: TRBV6-5
clone size: -
D gene: TRBD1
CDR3 protein: CASSFGQGGGYTF
CDR3 DNA: TGTGCCAGCAGTTTCGGACAGGGCGGTGGCTACACCTTC

J gene: TRBJ1-1
V gene: TRBV19
clone size: -
D gene: -
CDR3 protein: CASSPMGGTEAFF
CDR3 DNA: TGTGCCAGTAGTCCGATGGGGGGCACTGAAGCTTTCTTT

J gene: TRBJ2-2
V gene: TRBV15
clone size: -
D gene: -
CDR3 protein: CATRSELTSGELFF
CDR3 DNA: TGTGCCACCAGGTCAGAGCTGACATCCGGGGAGCTGTTTTTT

J gene: TRBJ2-4
V gene: TRBV6-2/TRBV6-3
clone size: -
D gene: TRBD2
CDR3 protein: CASSYNGRDKNIQYF
CDR3 DNA: TGTGCCAGCAGTTATAACGGGAGGGACAAAAACATTCAGTACTTC

J gene: TRBJ1-5
V gene: TRBV6-2/TRBV6-3
clone size: -
D gene: TRBD1
CDR3 protein: CASSHGTGFQPQHF
CDR3 DNA: TGTGCCAGCAGTCACGGGACAGGGTTTCAGCCCCAGCATTTT

J gene: TRBJ2-2
V gene: TRBV5-4
clone size: -
D gene: -
CDR3 protein: CADGAGPRTGELFF
CDR3 DNA: TGTGCCGATGGCGCGGGCCCGAGGACCGGGGAGCTGTTTTTT

J gene: TRBJ1-1
V gene: TRBV2
clone size: -
D gene: -
CDR3 protein: CASSLDRDTEAFF
CDR3 DNA: TGTGCCAGCAGCCTAGACAGAGACACTGAAGCTTTCTTT

J gene: TRBJ1-2
V gene: TRBV12-3/TRBV12-4
clone size: few
D gene: -
CDR3 protein: CASRSGFFYGYTF
CDR3 DNA: TGTGCCAGCAGGAGCGGCTTCTTCTATGGCTACACCTTC

J gene: TRBJ2-2
V gene: TRBV6-5
clone size: few
D gene: -
CDR3 protein: CASSSGGNTGELFF
CDR3 DNA: TGTGCCAGCAGTTCCGGGGGAAACACCGGGGAGCTGTTTTTT

J gene: TRBJ2-5
V gene: TRBV7-2
clone size: few
D gene: -
CDR3 protein: CASSLSRSGETQYF
CDR3 DNA: TGTGCCAGCAGCTTATCCAGATCGGGAGAGACCCAGTACTTC

J gene: TRBJ1-1
V gene: TRBV3-1/TRBV3-2
clone size: -
D gene: -
CDR3 protein: CASRGGTEAFF
CDR3 DNA: TGTGCCAGCCGAGGGGGCACTGAAGCTTTCTTT

J gene: TRBJ2-5
V gene: TRBV5-1
clone size: few
D gene: TRBD1
CDR3 protein: CASSFGQGQETQYF
CDR3 DNA: TGCGCCAGCAGCTTCGGACAGGGCCAAGAGACCCAGTACTTC

J gene: TRBJ2-3
V gene: TRBV6-1
clone size: -
D gene: -
CDR3 protein: CASSESPVQDTQYF
CDR3 DNA: TGTGCCAGCAGTGAATCGCCAGTTCAAGATACGCAGTATTTT

J gene: TRBJ2-7
V gene: TRBV10-1
clone size: -
D gene: TRBD2
CDR3 protein: CASSEGLAGAYEQYF
CDR3 DNA: TGCGCCAGCAGTGAGGGACTAGCGGGCGCCTACGAGCAGTACTTC

J gene: TRBJ1-1
V gene: TRBV5-1
clone size: -
D gene: -
CDR3 protein: CASSFGPAGPNTEAFF
CDR3 DNA: TGCGCCAGCAGCTTCGGTCCCGCGGGCCCAAACACTGAAGCTTTCTTT

J gene: TRBJ1-1
V gene: TRBV6-5
clone size: -
D gene: TRBD1
CDR3 protein: CASRWTGGAPEAFF
CDR3 DNA: TGTGCCAGCAGGTGGACAGGGGGCGCACCCGAAGCTTTCTTT

J gene: TRBJ2-1
V gene: TRBV7-7
clone size: -
D gene: -
CDR3 protein: CASSSGTGNEQFF
CDR3 DNA: TGTGCTAGCAGCTCCGGGACTGGCAATGAGCAGTTCTTC

J gene: TRBJ2-3
V gene: TRBV2
clone size: -
D gene: TRBD2
CDR3 protein: CASSTLAGASDTQYF
CDR3 DNA: TGTGCCAGCAGTACCCTAGCGGGAGCATCAGATACGCAGTATTTT

J gene: TRBJ2-6
V gene: TRBV7-9
clone size: many
D gene: -
CDR3 protein: CASSPTGNGANVLTF
CDR3 DNA: TGTGCCAGCAGCCCAACAGGGAATGGGGCCAACGTCCTGACTTTC

J gene: TRBJ1-4
V gene: TRBV5-1
clone size: -
D gene: -
CDR3 protein: CASSPGQRSEKLFF
CDR3 DNA: TGCGCCAGCAGCCCGGGTCAACGGAGCGAAAAACTGTTTTTT

J gene: TRBJ1-3
V gene: TRBV11-2
clone size: -
D gene: -
CDR3 protein: CASSHYRVNSGNTIYF
CDR3 DNA: TGTGCCAGCAGCCATTATCGGGTGAACTCTGGAAACACCATATATTTT

J gene: TRBJ1-2
V gene: TRBV6-1
clone size: -
D gene: -
CDR3 protein: CASSESGTYGYTF
CDR3 DNA: TGTGCCAGCAGTGAATCAGGCACCTATGGCTACACCTTC

J gene: TRBJ2-5
V gene: TRBV9
clone size: -
D gene: TRBD1
CDR3 protein: CASSITGGIQETQYF
CDR3 DNA: TGTGCCAGCAGCATAACAGGGGGCATCCAAGAGACCCAGTACTTC

J gene: TRBJ1-5
V gene: TRBV7-9
clone size: -
D gene: TRBD1
CDR3 protein: CASSGTGSNQPQHF
CDR3 DNA: TGTGCCAGCAGCGGGACAGGGAGCAATCAGCCCCAGCATTTT

J gene: TRBJ2-6
V gene: TRBV10-3
clone size: -
D gene: -
CDR3 protein: CAVQLAGANVLTF
CDR3 DNA: TGTGCCGTACAACTAGCTGGGGCCAACGTCCTGACTTTC

J gene: TRBJ2-1
V gene: TRBV7-9
clone size: -
D gene: -
CDR3 protein: CASSYVTGGLHEQFF
CDR3 DNA: TGTGCCAGCAGCTACGTTACAGGAGGGTTACATGAGCAGTTCTTC